Listed below are T cell receptor beta chains from one sample, sequenced in a study of T cells in Graves' hyperthyroidism and ophthalmopathy. TCRdb ran MiXCR on the multiplex PCR reads and lists one entry per CDR3 protein. The profile shows fewer than 350,000 distinct CDR3 sequences, roughly 19% of them singletons. The source material was blood. The receptors were gathered from a man between 45 and 60 years old with Graves' ophthalmopathy. Each CDR3 is given with its conserved first and last residue.

cdr3_aa j_call v_call
CASSLTGTRELFF TRBJ2-2 TRBV5-6
CSATRTGRNEKLFF TRBJ1-4 TRBV20-1
CASTKPGQGGWEQYF TRBJ2-7 TRBV7-3
CAWSAPHYGGTDTQYF TRBJ2-3 TRBV30
CASSEVMGERYF TRBJ2-7 TRBV6-1
CASSSTARPGLREKLFF TRBJ1-4 TRBV11-2
CASSPQDLAGDHNEQFF TRBJ2-1 TRBV28
CSTWGGDQSYEQYF TRBJ2-7 TRBV20-1
CASSLEVAGGFNEQFF TRBJ2-1 TRBV5-1
CASNQGGRGGEKLFF TRBJ1-4 TRBV6-1
CASSRDRRSYEQYF TRBJ2-7 TRBV27
CASSQLAGAGELFF TRBJ2-2 TRBV3-1
CASSKGQGGYEQYF TRBJ2-7 TRBV7-9
CSARVALGETQYF TRBJ2-5 TRBV20-1
CASKTRTSGANVLTF TRBJ2-6 TRBV28
CASSLTSGSSGEQFF TRBJ2-1 TRBV27
CASSLSSQGGRTDTQYF TRBJ2-3 TRBV5-4
CASSFSGNYGGGYTF TRBJ1-2 TRBV28
CASSPKGLAGEEYF TRBJ2-7 TRBV18
CASSGGRTWGDTQYF TRBJ2-3 TRBV6-2/TRBV6-3
CASSPGTGGGDEQFF TRBJ2-1 TRBV13
CASSLLAEIQETQYF TRBJ2-5 TRBV28
CASSSPSSTLQETQCF TRBJ2-5 TRBV28
CASSLFVWGRAGELFF TRBJ2-2 TRBV28
CSARDPPQGRSPLHF TRBJ1-6 TRBV20-1
CASSAAGGHTDTQYF TRBJ2-3 TRBV12-3/TRBV12-4
CASSASGQQETQYF TRBJ2-5 TRBV6-1
CASSDPGEREQYF TRBJ2-7 TRBV28
CSAAGLAEYNEQFF TRBJ2-1 TRBV20-1
CASSFLIGRGTGELFF TRBJ2-2 TRBV13
CSAERQETQYF TRBJ2-5 TRBV20-1
CSAIPDRGYGYTF TRBJ1-2 TRBV20-1
CASTEASGYSDTQYF TRBJ2-3 TRBV10-2
CASSYESVVAGIGELFF TRBJ2-2 TRBV6-2/TRBV6-3
CASTWTGAGNTIYF TRBJ1-3 TRBV19
CSARAEGTSAQHF TRBJ1-5 TRBV20-1
CASSDPDGNEKLFF TRBJ1-4 TRBV6-8
CASSVGGREKLFF TRBJ1-4 TRBV2
CASSLGGGNVGDTQYF TRBJ2-3 TRBV5-1
CASRSQVGQTEAFF TRBJ1-1 TRBV2
CASSLTPDSNEQFF TRBJ2-1 TRBV7-3
CASSIDLAGTDTQYF TRBJ2-3 TRBV19
CASKDGGGPAYEQYF TRBJ2-7 TRBV2
CASSTRGGLVNTGNEQFF TRBJ2-1 TRBV6-1
CSARDAGQGRETQYF TRBJ2-5 TRBV20-1
CASSPTSVETQYF TRBJ2-5 TRBV3-1
CASSQLATYNEQFF TRBJ2-1 TRBV3-1
CASSLGTGGWQGARVAFF TRBJ1-1 TRBV13
CSVVGGSYNEQFF TRBJ2-1 TRBV29-1
CASSFRTGEEKLFF TRBJ1-4 TRBV7-6
CATGGGDNQPQHF TRBJ1-5 TRBV24-1
CSARVSTGDTEAFF TRBJ1-1 TRBV20-1
CASRRPPPGRSNTGELFF TRBJ2-2 TRBV6-1
CSARDLKGGAHYEQYF TRBJ2-7 TRBV20-1
CASSLYSYQETQYF TRBJ2-5 TRBV5-6
CASSPDREANYGYTF TRBJ1-2 TRBV28
CATAQRRETQYF TRBJ2-5 TRBV19
CASRTGGNLGYTF TRBJ1-2 TRBV12-3/TRBV12-4
CASSQGPRDRGRDGYTF TRBJ1-2 TRBV4-1
CACEIGTQYF TRBJ2-3 TRBV30